This is a list of T cell receptor beta chains from one sample in a study of cytomegalovirus exposure and HLA in healthy donors. Clones were sequenced by immunoSEQ multiplex PCR, and TCRdb holds only the in-frame ones, with some missing. The sample consists of under 250,000 clones, just under 80% of them appearing once. The sequenced material came from PBMCs. These receptors all come from a boy younger than 18 in good health and CMV-seronegative. The CDR3 runs from the conserved cysteine through the conserved F or W. The order of the fields is J gene, clone size, D gene, V gene, CDR3 DNA, CDR3 protein. D genes are given only for firm matches. Some rows mark clone size as missing; the rest say once, few, many or name a class of expanded clone.

j_call: TRBJ1-1
clone_size: -
d_call: TRBD1
v_call: TRBV30
cdr3_nt: TGTGCCTGGAGTGTGCCTGACAGGGGGAGGACTGAAGCTTTCTTT
cdr3_aa: CAWSVPDRGRTEAFF

j_call: TRBJ1-1
clone_size: once
d_call: -
v_call: TRBV4-2
cdr3_nt: TGTGCCAGCAGCCAAGTCGGACAGAACACTGAAGCTTTCTTT
cdr3_aa: CASSQVGQNTEAFF

j_call: TRBJ1-1
clone_size: -
d_call: -
v_call: TRBV27
cdr3_nt: TGTGCCAGCAGTTTTACCCGGGGCACTGAAGCTTTCTTT
cdr3_aa: CASSFTRGTEAFF

j_call: TRBJ2-7
clone_size: few
d_call: TRBD2
v_call: TRBV27
cdr3_nt: TGTGCCAGCAGTACTAGCGGGAGTATGACCTACGAGCAGTACTTC
cdr3_aa: CASSTSGSMTYEQYF

j_call: TRBJ2-5
clone_size: -
d_call: -
v_call: TRBV5-4
cdr3_nt: TGTGCCAGCAGCTTGAATGGACAACCTCAAGAGACCCAGTACTTC
cdr3_aa: CASSLNGQPQETQYF

j_call: TRBJ2-2
clone_size: -
d_call: TRBD1
v_call: TRBV5-1
cdr3_nt: TGCGCCAGCAGCCTCCGGGACAGGGTTAACACCGGGGAGCTGTTTTTT
cdr3_aa: CASSLRDRVNTGELFF

j_call: TRBJ2-2
clone_size: -
d_call: TRBD1
v_call: TRBV7-3
cdr3_nt: TGTGCCAGCAGCTTAACGGCAGGGGGCACCGGGGAGCTGTTTTTT
cdr3_aa: CASSLTAGGTGELFF

j_call: TRBJ1-1
clone_size: -
d_call: TRBD1
v_call: TRBV27
cdr3_nt: TGTGCCAGCAGACGAGACAGGGGGCGGGATGACACTGAAGCTTTCTTT
cdr3_aa: CASRRDRGRDDTEAFF

j_call: TRBJ2-1
clone_size: few
d_call: TRBD2
v_call: TRBV6-4
cdr3_nt: TGTGCCAGCAGTGCGACTAGCGGGAGTGGTCGTGAGCAGTTCTTC
cdr3_aa: CASSATSGSGREQFF

j_call: TRBJ1-1
clone_size: -
d_call: -
v_call: TRBV6-1
cdr3_nt: TGTGCCAGCAGTGGGTTGTTGGCGGGTGAAGCTTTCTTT
cdr3_aa: CASSGLLAGEAFF

j_call: TRBJ1-5
clone_size: -
d_call: -
v_call: TRBV7-6
cdr3_nt: TGTGCCAGCAGCGCGGACAGCCTGAATCAGCCCCAGCATTTT
cdr3_aa: CASSADSLNQPQHF

j_call: TRBJ2-3
clone_size: -
d_call: TRBD2
v_call: TRBV10-3
cdr3_nt: TGTGCCATCACCACTAGCGGCCTCACAGATACGCAGTATTTT
cdr3_aa: CAITTSGLTDTQYF

j_call: TRBJ1-1
clone_size: few
d_call: -
v_call: TRBV6-1
cdr3_nt: TGTGCCAGCAGTGATCACGGAGCAACAGGGTACGACACTGAAGCTTTCTTT
cdr3_aa: CASSDHGATGYDTEAFF

j_call: TRBJ2-3
clone_size: -
d_call: TRBD2
v_call: TRBV6-4
cdr3_nt: TGTGCCAGCAGTGCGTTAGCGGGGGAAAGCACAGATACGCAGTATTTT
cdr3_aa: CASSALAGESTDTQYF

j_call: TRBJ2-1
clone_size: few
d_call: -
v_call: TRBV5-5
cdr3_nt: TGTGCCAGCAGCTTGAGGCGGGGCGACAATGAGCAGTTCTTC
cdr3_aa: CASSLRRGDNEQFF

j_call: TRBJ1-3
clone_size: -
d_call: -
v_call: TRBV10-3
cdr3_nt: TGTGCCATCAGACCGAAGACAGGCCTCTCTGGAAACACCATATATTTT
cdr3_aa: CAIRPKTGLSGNTIYF

j_call: TRBJ2-3
clone_size: -
d_call: -
v_call: TRBV4-1
cdr3_nt: TGCGCCAGCAGCCAAGAGAGCTATAGTAGCACAGATACGCAGTATTTT
cdr3_aa: CASSQESYSSTDTQYF

j_call: TRBJ1-4
clone_size: -
d_call: -
v_call: TRBV5-6
cdr3_nt: TGTGCCAGCAGCTGGTTGATCGAGGCGGGGGGTAATGAAAAACTGTTTTTT
cdr3_aa: CASSWLIEAGGNEKLFF

j_call: TRBJ2-7
clone_size: once
d_call: -
v_call: TRBV11-3
cdr3_nt: TGTGCCAGCAGCTTCCGCACAAAGCGGGACACCTACGAGCAGTACTTC
cdr3_aa: CASSFRTKRDTYEQYF

j_call: TRBJ1-2
clone_size: -
d_call: -
v_call: TRBV5-4
cdr3_nt: TGTGCCAGCAGCCCAAACCCGGCTAACTATGGCTACACCTTC
cdr3_aa: CASSPNPANYGYTF

j_call: TRBJ2-1
clone_size: -
d_call: TRBD2
v_call: TRBV7-9
cdr3_nt: TGTGCCAGCAGCTCAGACAGCGGGGGGCCGGACTACAATGAGCAGTTCTTC
cdr3_aa: CASSSDSGGPDYNEQFF

j_call: TRBJ2-3
clone_size: -
d_call: -
v_call: TRBV25-1
cdr3_nt: TGTGCCAGCAGTGCCCCTGGAGAAGATACGCAGTATTTT
cdr3_aa: CASSAPGEDTQYF

j_call: TRBJ2-3
clone_size: -
d_call: TRBD2
v_call: TRBV19
cdr3_nt: TGTGCCAGTAAGGGAGCGGGGGGGCCGCCAGATACGCAGTATTTT
cdr3_aa: CASKGAGGPPDTQYF

j_call: TRBJ2-7
clone_size: -
d_call: TRBD1
v_call: TRBV9
cdr3_nt: TGTGCCAGCAGCGTAGCCCTGGACAGGGGCTACGAGCAGTACTTC
cdr3_aa: CASSVALDRGYEQYF

j_call: TRBJ1-2
clone_size: -
d_call: TRBD1
v_call: TRBV5-1
cdr3_nt: TGCGCCAGCAGCCCCTCGAGGGACAGGGATCTCTATGGCTACACCTTC
cdr3_aa: CASSPSRDRDLYGYTF

j_call: TRBJ2-3
clone_size: -
d_call: TRBD2
v_call: TRBV5-6
cdr3_nt: TGTGCCAGCAGCCTCGGACTAGCGGGATACACAGATACGCAGTATTTT
cdr3_aa: CASSLGLAGYTDTQYF

j_call: TRBJ2-3
clone_size: -
d_call: TRBD2
v_call: TRBV5-1
cdr3_nt: TGCGCCAGCAGCTTGGGGCTAGCGGGAGTGCCTGCTTTGGCGCAGTATTTT
cdr3_aa: CASSLGLAGVPALAQYF

j_call: TRBJ1-1
clone_size: -
d_call: -
v_call: TRBV5-1
cdr3_nt: TGCGCCAGCACCCTTGCGACAGGCCTCATGAACACTGAAGCTTTCTTT
cdr3_aa: CASTLATGLMNTEAFF

j_call: TRBJ1-5
clone_size: -
d_call: -
v_call: TRBV18
cdr3_nt: TGTGCCAGCTCACCAGGGGCAGGTGGGCAGCCCCAGCATTTT
cdr3_aa: CASSPGAGGQPQHF

j_call: TRBJ2-5
clone_size: -
d_call: -
v_call: TRBV30
cdr3_nt: TGTGCCTGGAGTTCAGGGCTGGAGACCCAGTACTTC
cdr3_aa: CAWSSGLETQYF

j_call: TRBJ2-7
clone_size: -
d_call: TRBD1
v_call: TRBV6-5
cdr3_nt: TGTGCCAGCAAGGGGACAGGGCGAGGGAACGAGCAGTACTTC
cdr3_aa: CASKGTGRGNEQYF

j_call: TRBJ2-5
clone_size: few
d_call: TRBD1
v_call: TRBV5-4
cdr3_nt: TGTGCCAGCAGCTTGGATGTGAGACAGGGGGGGGTAGAGACCCAGTACTTC
cdr3_aa: CASSLDVRQGGVETQYF

j_call: TRBJ1-1
clone_size: -
d_call: -
v_call: TRBV7-9
cdr3_nt: TGTGCCAGCAGCTTTGGACAGAAGAACACTGAAGCTTTCTTT
cdr3_aa: CASSFGQKNTEAFF

j_call: TRBJ1-4
clone_size: -
d_call: TRBD1
v_call: TRBV7-8
cdr3_nt: TGTGCCAGCAGCCGGAGGGACAGGGGGCTTCCTAATGAAAAACTGTTTTTT
cdr3_aa: CASSRRDRGLPNEKLFF

j_call: TRBJ1-4
clone_size: few
d_call: -
v_call: TRBV13
cdr3_nt: TGTGCCAGCAGCACCCGGACGGAGGATGAAAAACTGTTTTTT
cdr3_aa: CASSTRTEDEKLFF

j_call: TRBJ1-4
clone_size: -
d_call: -
v_call: TRBV30
cdr3_nt: TGTGCCTGGAGTGAGGGACTTTTTTTAGGAAAACTGTTTTTT
cdr3_aa: CAWSEGLFLGKLFF

j_call: TRBJ1-6
clone_size: -
d_call: -
v_call: TRBV2
cdr3_nt: TGTGCCAGCAAAGACTCTCCGGCCTATAATTCACCCCTCCACTTT
cdr3_aa: CASKDSPAYNSPLHF

j_call: TRBJ1-1
clone_size: -
d_call: -
v_call: TRBV4-1
cdr3_nt: TGCGCCAGCAGCCACCCTCGGGGGGCGAACACTGAAGCTTTCTTT
cdr3_aa: CASSHPRGANTEAFF

j_call: TRBJ1-2
clone_size: -
d_call: TRBD1
v_call: TRBV25-1
cdr3_nt: TGTGCCAGCAGTGTTCAGGGACAGAACTATGGCTACACCTTC
cdr3_aa: CASSVQGQNYGYTF

j_call: TRBJ2-3
clone_size: -
d_call: -
v_call: TRBV2
cdr3_nt: TGTGCCAGCATGAGGGCGGGTGGCACAGATACGCAGTATTTT
cdr3_aa: CASMRAGGTDTQYF

j_call: TRBJ2-5
clone_size: -
d_call: TRBD2
v_call: TRBV7-6
cdr3_nt: TGTGCCAGCAGCCCTACACGGGGGGGCCAGACCCAGTACTTC
cdr3_aa: CASSPTRGGQTQYF

j_call: TRBJ1-2
clone_size: -
d_call: -
v_call: TRBV6-1
cdr3_nt: TGTGCCAGCAGTGAAGCAGTCCCCAGTTATGGCTACACCTTC
cdr3_aa: CASSEAVPSYGYTF

j_call: TRBJ2-7
clone_size: -
d_call: TRBD2
v_call: TRBV6-6
cdr3_nt: TGTGCCAGCAGTTACTCGGGGGGGGGTAGGTACGAGCAGTACTTC
cdr3_aa: CASSYSGGGRYEQYF

j_call: TRBJ1-1
clone_size: -
d_call: TRBD1
v_call: TRBV4-1
cdr3_nt: TGCGCCAGCAGGTTGGGGACAGCTATGAACACTGAAGCTTTCTTT
cdr3_aa: CASRLGTAMNTEAFF

j_call: TRBJ1-5
clone_size: -
d_call: TRBD1
v_call: TRBV2
cdr3_nt: TGTGCCACAGGGGGGGGACAGGGTTTGGATCAGCCCCAGCATTTT
cdr3_aa: CATGGGQGLDQPQHF

j_call: TRBJ2-2
clone_size: -
d_call: TRBD2
v_call: TRBV4-1
cdr3_nt: TGCGCCAGCAGCCAAGACGGGACTAGCGATTCCGGGGAGCTGTTTTTT
cdr3_aa: CASSQDGTSDSGELFF

j_call: TRBJ1-5
clone_size: -
d_call: TRBD1
v_call: TRBV6-1
cdr3_nt: TGTGCCAGCAGTGAACCTCGACAGGGCTGGTCTGGTGGTCCCCAGCATTTT
cdr3_aa: CASSEPRQGWSGGPQHF

j_call: TRBJ2-3
clone_size: -
d_call: TRBD1
v_call: TRBV2
cdr3_nt: TGTGCCAGCCGTTCCGGGACAGGGTCAACAGATACGCAGTATTTT
cdr3_aa: CASRSGTGSTDTQYF

j_call: TRBJ2-2
clone_size: -
d_call: TRBD1
v_call: TRBV9
cdr3_nt: TGTGCCAGCAAAGAAAGGGGACAGGGCTACACCGGGGAGCTGTTTTTT
cdr3_aa: CASKERGQGYTGELFF

j_call: TRBJ2-3
clone_size: -
d_call: -
v_call: TRBV7-9
cdr3_nt: TGTGCCAGCAGCCCCGTTCGGCGCGGGCAGTATTTT
cdr3_aa: CASSPVRRGQYF

j_call: TRBJ1-6
clone_size: -
d_call: TRBD1
v_call: TRBV5-6
cdr3_nt: TGTGCCAGCAGCTTCGGGACAGGACCGAATTCACCCCTCCACTTT
cdr3_aa: CASSFGTGPNSPLHF

j_call: TRBJ2-7
clone_size: -
d_call: TRBD1
v_call: TRBV7-6
cdr3_nt: TGTGCCAGCAGCTTAGGGGACAGGGGGTCCTACGAGCAGTACTTC
cdr3_aa: CASSLGDRGSYEQYF

j_call: TRBJ1-1
clone_size: -
d_call: TRBD1
v_call: TRBV18
cdr3_nt: TGTGCCAGCTCACCGATATCGACAGGGCCCGGGACTGAAGCTTTCTTT
cdr3_aa: CASSPISTGPGTEAFF